This is a list of T cell receptor beta chains from one sample in a study of T-cell reconstitution after alpha-beta-depleted transplantation in children. TCRdb recomputed calls from the PCR reads with MiXCR, one row per CDR3 protein. Among approximately 590,000 distinct CDR3 sequences listed, 10% were seen once. The material was PBMCs from the stem cell graft donor, obtained from the stem cell graft. The receptors here all came from a human donor who donated a stem cell graft to a child with acute myeloid leukemia. The CDR3 runs from the conserved cysteine through the conserved F or W. The order of the fields is V gene, clone size, J gene, D gene, CDR3 DNA, CDR3 protein. A D gene is named only where the DNA matches it firmly. Clone sizes are given selectively: once, few, many, or a class where the clone is expanded.

V gene: TRBV10-3; clone size: .; J gene: TRBJ2-3; D gene: TRBD2; CDR3 DNA: TGTGCCATCAGCAGGACTAGCGGGACCACCACTACTAGCACAGATACGCAGTATTTT; CDR3 protein: CAISRTSGTTTTSTDTQYF
V gene: TRBV29-1; clone size: many; J gene: TRBJ2-5; D gene: TRBD2; CDR3 DNA: TGCAGCGTTGGACTAGCGGGAGCAGAGACCCAGTACTTC; CDR3 protein: CSVGLAGAETQYF
V gene: TRBV5-1; clone size: few; J gene: TRBJ1-2; D gene: .; CDR3 DNA: TGCGCCAGCAGCTTCCCAGACAGCCTTGGCTACACCTTC; CDR3 protein: CASSFPDSLGYTF
V gene: TRBV5-1; clone size: few; J gene: TRBJ2-1; D gene: TRBD2; CDR3 DNA: TGCGCCAGCAGCGGAGCAAATAGCGGGAGCTCCTACAATGAGCAGTTCTTC; CDR3 protein: CASSGANSGSSYNEQFF
V gene: TRBV27; clone size: few; J gene: TRBJ2-1; D gene: TRBD2; CDR3 DNA: TGTGCCAGCAGTGCCGGGACTAGGGGCCACAATGAGCAGTTCTTC; CDR3 protein: CASSAGTRGHNEQFF
V gene: TRBV7-7; clone size: many; J gene: TRBJ2-3; D gene: .; CDR3 DNA: TGTGCCGATGGATACCGTTTCACAGATACGCAGTATTTT; CDR3 protein: CADGYRFTDTQYF
V gene: TRBV25-1; clone size: few; J gene: TRBJ1-3; D gene: .; CDR3 DNA: TGTGCCAGCAGTGTGGGAGGCAGATCTGGAAACACCATATATTTT; CDR3 protein: CASSVGGRSGNTIYF
V gene: TRBV2; clone size: many; J gene: TRBJ2-1; D gene: .; CDR3 DNA: TGTGCCAGCGAGGCGGACCGATACGGCAATGAGCAGTTCTTC; CDR3 protein: CASEADRYGNEQFF
V gene: TRBV10-3; clone size: many; J gene: TRBJ2-1; D gene: TRBD2; CDR3 DNA: TGTGCCATCAGGGGACTAGCGGGTGACTTTGCCTACAATGAGCAGTTCTTC; CDR3 protein: CAIRGLAGDFAYNEQFF
V gene: TRBV2; clone size: many; J gene: TRBJ2-2; D gene: TRBD2; CDR3 DNA: TGTGCCAGCAGTGAAAGTGGGAGGGCCGGCGGGGAGCTGTTTTTT; CDR3 protein: CASSESGRAGGELFF
V gene: TRBV7-3; clone size: .; J gene: TRBJ1-1; D gene: .; CDR3 DNA: TGTGCCAGCAGCTTGACATGGAACACTGAAGCTTTCTTT; CDR3 protein: CASSLTWNTEAFF
V gene: TRBV29-1; clone size: .; J gene: TRBJ2-3; D gene: .; CDR3 DNA: TGCAGCGTTTCGGGGGCAACAGATACGCAGTATTTT; CDR3 protein: CSVSGATDTQYF
V gene: TRBV12-3/TRBV12-4; clone size: few; J gene: TRBJ1-6; D gene: .; CDR3 DNA: TGTGCCAGCAGCTCGGGCAGGACACCCCTCCACTTT; CDR3 protein: CASSSGRTPLHF
V gene: TRBV7-8; clone size: few; J gene: TRBJ2-1; D gene: TRBD2; CDR3 DNA: TGTGCCAGCAGCCCGGTGGGGGCTAGCGGGAGGGGTGAGCAGTTCTTC; CDR3 protein: CASSPVGASGRGEQFF
V gene: TRBV20-1; clone size: few; J gene: TRBJ2-7; D gene: .; CDR3 DNA: TGCAGTGCCCAGGCCTCCTCGACCTACGAGCAGTACTTC; CDR3 protein: CSAQASSTYEQYF
V gene: TRBV12-3/TRBV12-4; clone size: .; J gene: TRBJ2-7; D gene: .; CDR3 DNA: TGTGCCAGCAGTGAGGAGATTGGGTATATGAGCTACGAGCAGTACTTC; CDR3 protein: CASSEEIGYMSYEQYF
V gene: TRBV20-1; clone size: .; J gene: TRBJ2-3; D gene: .; CDR3 DNA: TGCTGTGCTCCAAACCTCTACAAAGCGCGTAGCACAGATACGCAGTATTTT; CDR3 protein: CCAPNLYKARSTDTQYF
V gene: TRBV4-3; clone size: few; J gene: TRBJ2-1; D gene: .; CDR3 DNA: TGCGCCAGCAGCCAAGATGACGGGGGCAATGAGCAGTTCTTC; CDR3 protein: CASSQDDGGNEQFF
V gene: TRBV20-1; clone size: few; J gene: TRBJ2-1; D gene: .; CDR3 DNA: TGCAGTGCCCACACCTCGACGGAGGAGTTCTTC; CDR3 protein: CSAHTSTEEFF
V gene: TRBV18; clone size: many; J gene: TRBJ2-1; D gene: .; CDR3 DNA: TGTGCCAGCTCACAGGGAGCCTACAATGAGCAGTTCTTC; CDR3 protein: CASSQGAYNEQFF
V gene: TRBV20-1; clone size: many; J gene: TRBJ2-1; D gene: TRBD2; CDR3 DNA: TGCAGTGCTATTGGGACTAGCGGGAGATCCGATGAGCAGTTCTTC; CDR3 protein: CSAIGTSGRSDEQFF
V gene: TRBV7-2; clone size: .; J gene: TRBJ2-3; D gene: .; CDR3 DNA: TGTGCCAGCAGGCCTGCTGGGGGAGATACGCAGTATTTT; CDR3 protein: CASRPAGGDTQYF
V gene: TRBV12-3/TRBV12-4; clone size: .; J gene: TRBJ1-2; D gene: TRBD1; CDR3 DNA: TGTGCCAGCAGCTTCCGGGGACAGGGGGCGCAAGGCTACACCTTC; CDR3 protein: CASSFRGQGAQGYTF
V gene: TRBV5-6; clone size: few; J gene: TRBJ2-4; D gene: TRBD1; CDR3 DNA: TGTGCCAGCACCACAGACAGGGTGCGACGTGGGGACATTCAGTACTTC; CDR3 protein: CASTTDRVRRGDIQYF
V gene: TRBV20-1; clone size: few; J gene: TRBJ1-1; D gene: .; CDR3 DNA: TGCAGTGCTCCTGAGAGGGGGTGGGCTTTCTTT; CDR3 protein: CSAPERGWAFF
V gene: TRBV15; clone size: few; J gene: TRBJ1-5; D gene: .; CDR3 DNA: TGTGCCACCAGCAGACAGGGGAGGAGCAGCAATCAGCCCCAGCATTTT; CDR3 protein: CATSRQGRSSNQPQHF
V gene: TRBV6-2/TRBV6-3; clone size: few; J gene: TRBJ2-2; D gene: TRBD2; CDR3 DNA: TGTGCCAGCAGGGAATTAGCGGGAGCGACGGCCGGGGAGCTGTTTTTT; CDR3 protein: CASRELAGATAGELFF
V gene: TRBV28; clone size: few; J gene: TRBJ1-5; D gene: .; CDR3 DNA: TGTGCCAGCAGTTTAGCACCCCGGGGTCAGCCCCAGCATTTT; CDR3 protein: CASSLAPRGQPQHF
V gene: TRBV11-3; clone size: .; J gene: TRBJ2-1; D gene: .; CDR3 DNA: TGTGCCAGCAGCTTGGGTCTAGCGCAGGCTGAGCAGTTCTTC; CDR3 protein: CASSLGLAQAEQFF
V gene: TRBV29-1; clone size: .; J gene: TRBJ1-5; D gene: .; CDR3 DNA: TGCAGCGCCGCAGGGGTACAGGGAGGGTTCAATCAGCCCCAGCATTTT; CDR3 protein: CSAAGVQGGFNQPQHF
V gene: TRBV6-2/TRBV6-3; clone size: .; J gene: TRBJ2-7; D gene: .; CDR3 DNA: TGTGCCAGCAGTATCACAATCTCCTCCTACGAGCAGTACTTC; CDR3 protein: CASSITISSYEQYF
V gene: TRBV14; clone size: .; J gene: TRBJ2-2; D gene: TRBD2; CDR3 DNA: TGTGCCAGCAGCCAATATAGCGGGAGGCGACCCGTCAGGGAGCTGTTTTTT; CDR3 protein: CASSQYSGRRPVRELFF
V gene: TRBV7-2; clone size: many; J gene: TRBJ2-7; D gene: .; CDR3 DNA: TGTGCCAGCGCCAAGGGGCCATCCTACGAGCAGTACTTC; CDR3 protein: CASAKGPSYEQYF
V gene: TRBV7-2; clone size: .; J gene: TRBJ1-5; D gene: .; CDR3 DNA: TGTGCCAGCAGCTTACGGCGAGGCGTCAATCAGCCCCAGCATTTT; CDR3 protein: CASSLRRGVNQPQHF
V gene: TRBV6-2/TRBV6-3; clone size: .; J gene: TRBJ2-1; D gene: .; CDR3 DNA: TGTGCCAGCAGTTACATGAACTCCGTCCGGAATGAGCAGTTCTTC; CDR3 protein: CASSYMNSVRNEQFF
V gene: TRBV7-2; clone size: .; J gene: TRBJ2-7; D gene: .; CDR3 DNA: TGTGCCAGCAGCTATATAGGGACCGAGCAGTACTTC; CDR3 protein: CASSYIGTEQYF
V gene: TRBV7-2; clone size: few; J gene: TRBJ2-3; D gene: TRBD2; CDR3 DNA: TGTGCCAGCAGTCCCGGCGCGGGAGGGCTCACAGATACGCAGTATTTT; CDR3 protein: CASSPGAGGLTDTQYF
V gene: TRBV5-5; clone size: many; J gene: TRBJ2-3; D gene: TRBD2; CDR3 DNA: TGTGCCAGCAGTCGATTGGGACTAGCGGTCACAGATACGCAGTATTTT; CDR3 protein: CASSRLGLAVTDTQYF
V gene: TRBV6-1; clone size: few; J gene: TRBJ2-5; D gene: TRBD2; CDR3 DNA: TGTGCCAGCAGTGAATGGACTAGCGAGACCCAGTACTTC; CDR3 protein: CASSEWTSETQYF
V gene: TRBV4-1; clone size: many; J gene: TRBJ2-7; D gene: .; CDR3 DNA: TGCGCCAGCAGCCCGGAGCTAGCGAGGTACGAGCAGTACTTC; CDR3 protein: CASSPELARYEQYF
V gene: TRBV27; clone size: few; J gene: TRBJ2-5; D gene: .; CDR3 DNA: TGTGCCAGCAAGAGAGGCCAAGAGACCCAGTACTTC; CDR3 protein: CASKRGQETQYF
V gene: TRBV7-3; clone size: .; J gene: TRBJ2-5; D gene: TRBD2; CDR3 DNA: TGTGCCAGCAGCCCCCACCGGCGGGAGGCCCAGTACTTC; CDR3 protein: CASSPHRREAQYF
V gene: TRBV18; clone size: few; J gene: TRBJ2-7; D gene: TRBD2; CDR3 DNA: TGTGCCACCGCACCCCGGGTAGCGGGTACATCCTACGAGCAGTACTTC; CDR3 protein: CATAPRVAGTSYEQYF
V gene: TRBV20-1; clone size: few; J gene: TRBJ2-1; D gene: .; CDR3 DNA: TGCAGTGCTGGGGAGTCAAAGAATGAGCAGTTCTTC; CDR3 protein: CSAGESKNEQFF
V gene: TRBV20-1; clone size: many; J gene: TRBJ1-2; D gene: TRBD1; CDR3 DNA: TGCAGTGCTAGGGACAGGGGGCAGGGCTATGGCTACACCTTC; CDR3 protein: CSARDRGQGYGYTF
V gene: TRBV27; clone size: few; J gene: TRBJ2-7; D gene: TRBD2; CDR3 DNA: TGTGCCAGCAGCCCCCTGTTGAGCGGGAGGGCCTACGAGCAGTACTTC; CDR3 protein: CASSPLLSGRAYEQYF
V gene: TRBV3-1; clone size: .; J gene: TRBJ2-7; D gene: .; CDR3 DNA: TGTGCCTGCTCCCCCGAAACCCAGTCGGTCTACGAGCAGTACTTC; CDR3 protein: CACSPETQSVYEQYF
V gene: TRBV29-1; clone size: few; J gene: TRBJ1-2; D gene: .; CDR3 DNA: TGCAGCGCGGAGGGCTATGGCTACACCTTC; CDR3 protein: CSAEGYGYTF